This note documents a single TCR beta chain sequence. The sample originates from a study of cytomegalovirus exposure and HLA in healthy donors. The PCR was carried out with 60 Vbeta primers and 13 Jbeta primers. Method: immunoSEQ multiplex PCR; TCRdb's copy keeps in-frame clones and lacks some. The sample yields around 99,000 clones, around four fifths seen once. The CDR3 consists of 15 residues. The germline V gene has CDR1 KGHSH and CDR2 LQKENI. Trimming removed 6 bases from V and 3 bases from J, with 17 bases in between. The receptor's source is a man aged 50-59 years in good health and CMV-seropositive. Sample: PBMCs. This chain links TRBV18 with TRBJ1-2, with a weak D call TRBD1 (5 bases). The CDR3 protein is CASSPDQGLDYGYTF. In DNA form, the CDR3 reads TGTGCCAGCTCTCCCGACCAGGGCCTAGACTATGGCTACACCTTC. The entire variable domain, with the rest obtained from reference TRBV18 and TRBJ1-2, is as follows: NAGVMQNPRHLVRRRGQEARLRCSPMKGHSHVYWYRQLPEEGLKFMVYLQKENIIDESGMPKERFSAEFPKEGPSILRIQQVVRGDSAAYFCASSPDQGLDYGYTFGSGTRLTVV.